A selection of T cell receptor beta chains follows, all from one sample in a study of blood T cell repertoires in COVID-19. Method: immunoSEQ multiplex PCR; TCRdb's copy keeps in-frame clones and lacks some. The table has some 150,000 clones, around 78% seen once. The sequenced sample consisted of PBMCs or T cells enriched from blood (not recorded which). The receptors shown here come from a woman between 50 and 59 years old who had recovered from COVID-19. Both conserved end residues are part of each CDR3. Fields, in order: V gene, clone size, J gene, D gene, CDR3 DNA, CDR3 protein. D genes are given only for firm matches. Clone size is stated in some rows and not others, as once, few, many or a class when expanded.

>TRBV7-9|once|TRBJ2-5|TRBD1
TGTGCCAGCAGCCTCAAACGGACAGGGGGCGAAGAGACCCAGTACTTC
CASSLKRTGGEETQYF
>TRBV6-5|NA|TRBJ2-5|NA
TGTGCCAGCACCTCCCGACTCACTCAAGAGACCCAGTACTTC
CASTSRLTQETQYF
>TRBV28|NA|TRBJ1-2|NA
TGTGCCAGCAGTTTCGCCAGAAACTATGGCTACACCTTC
CASSFARNYGYTF
>TRBV30|NA|TRBJ1-1|TRBD1
TGTGCCGTAACGCGGGCAGGGGGCAGGACTGAAGCTTTCTTT
CAVTRAGGRTEAFF
>TRBV5-1|NA|TRBJ1-1|NA
TGCGCCAGCACCCCTTTAGCAGGAGGGAACACTGAAGCTTTCTTT
CASTPLAGGNTEAFF
>TRBV7-9|NA|TRBJ2-3|NA
TGTGCCAGCAGCTTAGGGAGCCCCGAAGTTTCAGATACGCAGTATTTT
CASSLGSPEVSDTQYF
>TRBV4-3|NA|TRBJ2-3|TRBD2
TGCGCCAGCAGCCAAGGTCCGAGCGGGAGGGCAGATACGCAGTATTTT
CASSQGPSGRADTQYF
>TRBV9|NA|TRBJ2-2|NA
TGTGCCAGCAGCGTAGCTACAGCGGCCTGGGCCGGGGAGCTGTTTTTT
CASSVATAAWAGELFF
>TRBV11-1|NA|TRBJ2-5|TRBD2
TGTGCCAGCAGTTATGCCGCGGGGGGCTTAGGAGAGACCCAGTACTTC
CASSYAAGGLGETQYF
>TRBV5-1|NA|TRBJ2-1|TRBD2
TGCGCCAGCAGCCCTTCGGGGACTAGCGGGGACCACTCCTACAATGAGCAGTTCTTC
CASSPSGTSGDHSYNEQFF
>TRBV12-3/TRBV12-4|NA|TRBJ2-3|TRBD2
TGTGCCAGCAGGGGGACTAGCGGTAATACGCAGTATTTT
CASRGTSGNTQYF
>TRBV7-8|NA|TRBJ1-3|TRBD1
TGTGCCAGCAGCTTAGTTCAGGGGGCCTCTGGAAACACCATATATTTT
CASSLVQGASGNTIYF
>TRBV15|NA|TRBJ1-2|NA
TGTGCCACCAGCAGAGATGGAGACAGTCGGTATGGCTACACCTTC
CATSRDGDSRYGYTF
>TRBV6-5|many|TRBJ1-5|TRBD1
TGTGCCAGCAGCACGACAGGGTTGGGGCGTCAGCCCCAGCATTTT
CASSTTGLGRQPQHF
>TRBV28|NA|TRBJ1-1|NA
TGTGCCAGCAGCCGAGGGGGGGGCGCGGTTGAAGCTTTCTTT
CASSRGGGAVEAFF
>TRBV30|NA|TRBJ2-1|TRBD2
TGTGCCTGGACGGGGCGCGGGAGCTCCTACAATGAGCAGTTCTTC
CAWTGRGSSYNEQFF
>TRBV7-9|NA|TRBJ1-5|TRBD1
TGTGCCAGCAGCTTAGCGCCGGGACAGGGGGAGGATCAGCCCCAGCATTTT
CASSLAPGQGEDQPQHF
>TRBV18|NA|TRBJ2-5|NA
TGTGCCAGCTCACCAAGGGGGTCCCAAGAGACCCAGTACTTC
CASSPRGSQETQYF
>TRBV27|NA|TRBJ1-2|NA
TGTGCCAGCAGTTTCATGGGTGGCAGGGCAGGCTATGGCTACACCTTC
CASSFMGGRAGYGYTF
>TRBV12-3/TRBV12-4|NA|TRBJ1-2|NA
TGTGCCAGCAGTCACAGGATGAGCTATGGCTACACCTTC
CASSHRMSYGYTF